A single sample is the source of the 14 T cell receptor beta chains below, sequenced in a study of T cell changes during pregnancy in multiple sclerosis. Some clones are missing from TCRdb's copy, which holds only in-frame ones; the method was immunoSEQ multiplex PCR. The table shows about 32,000 clones, with 89% occurring only once. The material was CD8+ T cells from peripheral blood mononuclear cells, obtained in the second trimester of pregnancy. Receptors were obtained from a female donor with multiple sclerosis, enrolled in a pregnancy study.

This chain joins TRBV2 and TRBJ2-1; 9 bases are a match to TRBD1. The CDR3 covers 11 residues. In germline, CDR1 is SNHLY, CDR2 FYNNEI. V trimming: 9 bases; J trimming: 13 bases; junction bases outside the gene matches: 7. CDR3 in DNA: TGTGCCAGTTTACAGGGGGCAAGACAGTTCTTC. Amino acid sequence: CASLQGARQFF.

This chain joins TRBV7-9 and TRBJ2-5, with 7 bases lining up with TRBD1. From germline, CDR1 is SEHNR and CDR2 FQNEAQ (reference sequence). The CDR3 is made up of 15 amino acids. The ends lost 5 bases at V and 5 bases at J; junction bases unmatched: 11. DNA for the CDR3: TGTGCCAGCAGCGCCGTGACAGGGCCCTATGAGACCCAGTACTTC. Amino acids: CASSAVTGPYETQYF. The whole variable domain, remainder taken from reference TRBV7-9 and TRBJ2-5, is DTGVSQNPRHKITKRGQNVTFRCDPISEHNRLYWYRQTLGQGPEFLTYFQNEAQLEKSRLLSDRFSAERPKGSFSTLEIQRTEQGDSAMYLCASSAVTGPYETQYFGPGTRLLVL.

This clone occurred once. The gene calls are TRBV2 and TRBJ2-7; tentative D call: TRBD2 (5 bases). The germline V gene encodes CDR1 SNHLY and CDR2 FYNNEI. This CDR3 region has 18 residues. Trimming removed 4 bases from V and 2 bases from J, with 24 bases in between. The CDR3 loop reads CASSATISFGLYPYEQYF. Written as DNA, the CDR3 is TGTGCCAGCAGTGCGACTATCAGCTTTGGACTCTATCCCTACGAGCAGTACTTC.

This chain connects TRBV4-1 to TRBJ1-1; TRBD1 aligns across 8 bases. This CDR3 has 14 amino acids. Germline V gene sequence: CDR1 MGHRA, CDR2 YSYEKL. V lost 2 bases, J lost 7 bases, and 6 bases stayed unmatched. The CDR3 DNA follows: TGCGCCAGCAGCCAAAAACAGGGGGTGGATGAAGCTTTCTTT. Translating it yields CASSQKQGVDEAFF.

The rearrangement joins TRBV18 to TRBJ1-1; possibly TRBD1 for D (6 bases). V lost 1 base to trimming and J lost 1 base, with 16 bases between them. Germline CDR1 KGHSH, CDR2 LQKENI. This CDR3 spans 17 amino acids. The CDR3 DNA follows: TGTGCCAGCTCACCACTTCCGGGACAAGGGCCGAACACTGAAGCTTTCTTT. This encodes CASSPLPGQGPNTEAFF. Full variable domain (remainder filled in from reference TRBV18 and TRBJ1-1): NAGVMQNPRHLVRRRGQEARLRCSPMKGHSHVYWYRQLPEEGLKFMVYLQKENIIDESGMPKERFSAEFPKEGPSILRIQQVVRGDSAAYFCASSPLPGQGPNTEAFFGQGTRLTVV.

The rearrangement joins TRBV30 to TRBJ2-5, with D perhaps matching TRBD1 (5 bases). V was shortened by 3 bases and J by 1 base, with 18 bases between the two germline ends. The germline gives CDR1 GTSNPN, CDR2 SVGIG (reference sequence). CDR3 length: 16 amino acids. The CDR3 DNA reads TGTGCCTGGAGCACTCCCTGGCAGGGCCCCCAAGAGACCCAGTACTTC. It is translated as CAWSTPWQGPQETQYF.

The chain employs TRBV4-1 and TRBJ2-5, with 10 bases that match TRBD1. Germline V gene data show CDR1 as MGHRA and CDR2 as YSYEKL. CDR3 length: 16 amino acids. V was clipped by 1 base and J by 5 bases; unmatched bases: 7. The CDR3 bases are TGCGCCAGCAGCCAAGGCCAGACAGGGGGCAGGGAGACCCAGTACTTC. Amino acid sequence: CASSQGQTGGRETQYF.

V is TRBV4-1 and J is TRBJ1-4; D is undetermined. This CDR3 is built from 14 residues. Germline loops: CDR1 MGHRA, CDR2 YSYEKL. V was shortened by 2 bases and J by 8 bases, with 12 bases between the two germline ends. Written as DNA, the CDR3 is TGCGCCAGCAGCCAACCACGGGTGGCCGAAAAACTGTTTTTT. It translates to CASSQPRVAEKLFF.

This clone was observed a few times. This chain joins TRBV30 and TRBJ1-2; unclear D gene. Looked up from germline, CDR1 is GTSNPN and CDR2 is SVGIG (reference sequence). This CDR3 has 13 amino acids. Trimming cost V 4 bases and J 3 bases, with 12 bases left between them. The CDR3 loop reads CAWMKEADYGYTF. The CDR3 DNA follows: TGTGCCTGGATGAAGGAGGCTGACTATGGCTACACCTTC. The full variable domain, in which reference TRBV30 and TRBJ1-2 provide the parts outside the CDR3, is SQTIHQWPATLVQPVGSPLSLECTVEGTSNPNLYWYRQAAGRGLQLLFYSVGIGQISSEVPQNLSASRPQDRQFILSSKKLLLSDSGFYLCAWMKEADYGYTFGSGTRLTVV.

This clone showed up just once. V gene TRBV14 combines with J gene TRBJ1-2; perhaps TRBD1 as D (5 bases). V gave up 4 bases and J gave up 6 bases, with 12 bases separating them. Germline V CDR1 and CDR2: SGHDN, FVKESK. The CDR3 loop spans 13 amino acids. CDR3: CASSPHRQHGYTF. CDR3 nucleotides: TGTGCCAGCAGCCCCCACAGACAGCATGGCTACACCTTC.

This chain connects TRBV10-2 to TRBJ1-1, with 8 positions matching TRBD1. The CDR3 extends over 16 amino acids. V was clipped by 3 bases and J by 1 base; unmatched bases: 7. Germline lookup yields CDR1 WSHSY and CDR2 SAAADI. The CDR3 protein is CASSDVLGQANTEAFF. The DNA for the CDR3 is TGCGCCAGCAGTGATGTGTTGGGACAGGCGAACACTGAAGCTTTCTTT.

This clone was seen a single time. The gene calls are TRBV21-1 and TRBJ2-4; the listed D gene, TRBD2, was not tested against the DNA. TRBV21-1 is a recognized pseudogene. This CDR3 spans 13 amino acids. The DNA for the CDR3 is TGTGCCAGCAAGATTGAGCTCTCAAGCATTCAGTACTTC. This encodes CASKIELSSIQYF.

V and J are TRBV6-1 and TRBJ2-2; TRBD2 aligns across 12 bases. The CDR3 has 14 residues. With V trimmed by 8 bases and J by 4 bases, 2 bases remained unmatched. The V gene's germline CDR1 is MNHNS and CDR2 SASEGT. The CDR3, as DNA: TGTGCCAGCGGACTAGCGGGATCCACCGGGGAGCTGTTTTTT. Its translation is CASGLAGSTGELFF.

The chain links TRBV7-6 to TRBJ2-3, with D tentatively TRBD2 (7 bases). The CDR3 totals 15 residues. Germline V lookup: CDR1 SGHVS, CDR2 FNYEAQ. Trimming removed 0 bases at V and 6 bases at J, with 13 bases between. The CDR3 sequence is CASSLAGGPADTQYF. CDR3 bases: TGTGCCAGCAGCTTAGCGGGGGGGCCCGCCGATACGCAGTATTTT.